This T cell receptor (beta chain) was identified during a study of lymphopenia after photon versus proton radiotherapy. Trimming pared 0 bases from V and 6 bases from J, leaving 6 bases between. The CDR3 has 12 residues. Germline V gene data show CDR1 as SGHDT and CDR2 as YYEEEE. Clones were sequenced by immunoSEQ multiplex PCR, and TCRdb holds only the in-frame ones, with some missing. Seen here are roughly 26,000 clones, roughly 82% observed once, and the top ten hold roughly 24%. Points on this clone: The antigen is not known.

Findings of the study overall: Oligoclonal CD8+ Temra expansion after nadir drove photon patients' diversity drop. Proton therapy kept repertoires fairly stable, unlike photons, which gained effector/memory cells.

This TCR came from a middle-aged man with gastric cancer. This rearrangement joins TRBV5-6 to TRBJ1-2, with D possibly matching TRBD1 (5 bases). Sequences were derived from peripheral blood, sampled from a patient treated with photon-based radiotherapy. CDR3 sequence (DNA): TGTGCCAGCAGCTTGGACAGGAATGGCTACACCTTC. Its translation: CASSLDRNGYTF.